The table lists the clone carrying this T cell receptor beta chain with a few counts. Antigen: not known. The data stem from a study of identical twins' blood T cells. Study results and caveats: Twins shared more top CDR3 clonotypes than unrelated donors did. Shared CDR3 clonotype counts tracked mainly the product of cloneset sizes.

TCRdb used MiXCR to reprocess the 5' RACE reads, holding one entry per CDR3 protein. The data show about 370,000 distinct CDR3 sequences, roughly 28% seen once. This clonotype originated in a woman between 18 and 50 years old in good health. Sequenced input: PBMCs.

The CDR3: CASSFLGREAGELFF. The CDR3 nucleotides are TGTGCCAGCAGCTTCCTCGGGAGAGAGGCCGGGGAGCTGTTTTTT. The V gene is TRBV5-6, the J gene TRBJ2-2, with D possibly TRBD2 on 6 matching bases. V was shortened by 2 bases and J by 6 bases, with 14 bases between the two germline ends. Germline V lookup: CDR1 SGHDT, CDR2 YYEEEE. The CDR3 is made up of 15 amino acids.